This TCR beta chain appears in the sequencing data of a study of cytomegalovirus exposure and HLA in healthy donors (dated by TCRdb to the late 2010s). General notes on the study: In an earlier analysis of approximately 640 of the donors, 276 Gb of sequence data and about 110 million unique TCR beta sequences from 150 million to 200 million T cells were reported. In the later analysis, no new phenotypic data were used to find candidate immune exposures; instead, reliance was placed on TCR beta sequences and their occurrence across donors. About 330 gigabases of sequencing data and approximately 92 million unique TCR sequences made up an early release that covered 640 HLA-typed donors. To decide whether each TCR beta V gene segment behaved as functional or pseudogenic, an earlier analysis of over 500 of the donors relied on high-throughput TCR beta sequencing. The number of donors typed differed by locus, with 629-630 for A, B, C, DRB1 and DQB1, 522 for DQA1, approximately 570 for DPA1, and 400 to 490 for DPB1. On average, roughly 240,000 unique TCR beta nucleotide sequences were sequenced per donor among fewer than 500 genotyped donors of the cohort, with roughly a sixth of those sequences being non-productive. The study profiled the T cell repertoires of fewer than 850 subjects by immunosequencing and related them to cytomegalovirus serostatus. The study aimed to test whether cataloging public T cell receptors could reveal signatures of past pathogen exposure. A separate validation cohort of 90 to 150 different subjects was used in addition to the 666-subject first cohort. To predict cytomegalovirus infection status, the study combined high-throughput TCR immunosequencing, statistical association of individual TCRs with disease status, and machine learning. Because of strong linkage in the cohort, four or five DR-DQ haplotypes were treated as single units for association and clustering. Donor age, sex, ethnicity and CMV serostatus were compiled together with the repertoire data. Class I and class II HLA loci were covered by the typing at four-digit resolution. Every repertoire in the discovery cohort had been generated on one and the same sequencing platform. A later genetic analysis used genome-wide SNP genotypes for about 60% of the roughly 700 donors, treating that subset as a discovery cohort. Of the 300 to 500 genotyped donors, 70% to 90% were placed in the genetic ancestry cluster associated with self-reported Caucasian donors. To study patterns of TCR occurrence, a later analysis re-analyzed previously published TCR beta repertoires from 600 to 750 donors and added high-resolution HLA genotyping. Results the study describes overall, beyond this receptor: For the cohort, immune exposure information was limited to CMV serostatus. Presence/absence analyses assumed roughly uniform sequencing depth across donors, an assumption that may not hold. When HLA alleles, especially DR and DQ, strongly co-occurred, TCR associations were difficult to assign to individual alleles. An association between a missense DCLRE1C variant and V-gene and J-gene trimming of TCR beta chains was found in a later genetic analysis and replicated in an independent cohort. Some IMGT-functional V segments, including TRBV6-2 and TRBV6-3, could not be told apart with the 87-base-pair reads, so those segments were excluded. A further reported finding was that TCR beta sequences accurately predicted the HLA-A and HLA-B alleles for most subjects in the first cohort. In a later analysis, most CMV-associated TCR beta chains were found to appear HLA-restricted, with HLA associations seemingly driven largely by CMV exposure. In the study, around 150 TCR beta chains were listed as associated with cytomegalovirus. A later genetic analysis reported fewer N-insertions in productive TCRs among donors in an Asian-associated ancestry cluster than the roughly 650-donor mean. A later analysis associated approximately 17,000 TCR beta sequences with specific HLA alleles at a false discovery rate of 0.05. In a later analysis, TCR association rates were found to vary across HLA loci, with the most associated TCRs seen for DRB1 alleles and the fewest for HLA-C alleles. Compared with equally common non-associated chains, HLA-associated TCR beta chains in a later analysis were more clonally expanded and had lower generation probabilities. Cytomegalovirus status was reported to be diagnosed by the classifier with high specificity and sensitivity in both the original and validation cohorts. In a later analysis, several top co-occurrence clusters were reported to appear linked to parvovirus B19, influenza, CMV and Epstein-Barr virus. The earlier analysis of 450 to 700 of the donors excluded some 15 rarely observed V segments, including chromosome 9 orphons, because counts were too low. In this cohort, only TCR beta chains were sequenced, and detectable features were limited by the absence of alpha or paired-chain data. Correlated functional status among segregating V segments might be attributable to linkage disequilibrium, but an unknown experimental factor could not be ruled out. A few of the identified cytomegalovirus-associated TCR beta chains were confirmed in vitro to be specific for cytomegalovirus antigens. A cluster of highly shared sequence variants was judged likely to represent a technical artifact of the sequencing pipeline. It was suggested by the authors that the approach could potentially be generalized to other disease states and immunological phenotypes. Because HLA typing was missing for some donors at each locus, association tests included only the typed subset. An earlier analysis of around 540 of the donors showed that most TCR beta V segments appeared in productive rearrangements either about 87% or about 30% of the time, which broadly matched IMGT annotations. Most TCR sequences were observed very rarely across donors, whereas some public TCRs were present in many individuals.

With regard to this clone: No antigen is known for it. No qualities accompany the bases; no much larger clone lies one base away.

The cohort comprised 670 or so healthy bone marrow donors. At the time of sampling, all cohort members were nominally healthy, though unrecorded immune exposures were likely present. The donor tested CMV seropositive, placing the donor among the approximately 310 seropositive members of the cohort. A peripheral blood sample was collected from each donor, and TCR beta sequencing was performed on peripheral blood mononuclear cells. Genomic DNA extraction from the blood cell samples was performed with the Qiagen DNeasy Blood Extraction Kit. The germline V gene (reference sequence) gives CDR1 as MNHEY and CDR2 as SMNVEV. Trimming takes 8 bases off V and 3 bases off J; junction bases not matched to a gene: 11. The CDR3 spans 16 residues, from the cysteine through the phenylalanine. The retained sequence is limited to the CDR3, 48 bases, with the frame set at the first base. The receptor library was made with the immunoSEQ multiplex PCR assay. For the multiplex PCR, a mixture combining 60 forward primers for TCR Vbeta segments and 13 reverse primers for TCR Jbeta segments was used. A multiplex PCR assay on genomic DNA amplified the CDR3 region of rearranged TCR beta genes. The amplified TCR beta libraries were sequenced on the Illumina HiSeq System as 87-base-pair reads. In the source study's methods: Across the 640 or so repertoires, a later analysis counted tens of millions of unique TCR beta chains, around 11 million of which were shared by at least two donors. A nearest-neighbor algorithm error-corrected the raw reads and collapsed the reads into unique sequences, merging closely related sequences to remove PCR and sequencing errors. To assign V, D and J gene segments, CDR3 sequences were aligned to IMGT reference sequences. For a sequence to be retained, a match of at least six nucleotides was required to both a V gene segment and a J gene segment. A rearrangement counted as productive if the CDR3 had no stop codons and remained in frame with V and J, and every other rearrangement counted as non-productive. CDR3 was defined according to IMGT convention as the region running from the second conserved V-encoded cysteine to the conserved J-encoded phenylalanine. In an earlier analysis of more than 550 of the donors, sequences lacking an unambiguous match to a single V gene segment were excluded. An earlier analysis of just under 600 of the donors called V segments functional above 56.7% productive rearrangements and segregating when the between-donor standard deviation exceeded 5%. To diagnose cytomegalovirus status from the catalog of TCR beta chain sequences, a statistical classification framework was built. In a later analysis, TCR nucleotide sequences were compared against IMGT/GENE-DB human TR gene sequences so that V and J genes could be assigned. A later analysis assigned CDR3 sequences and most-parsimonious VDJ recombination scenarios with the TCRdist pipeline. A later analysis defined each TCR beta chain by its CDR3 amino acid sequence plus V-gene family, and excluded reads lacking a unique V-gene family. A later analysis removed 592 highly shared, low-generation-probability nucleotide sequences to deal with suspected cross-contamination and a sequencing artifact. In a later analysis, a clonal expansion index was calculated for each public chain from normalized within-repertoire ranks of inferred template counts. Generation probabilities in a later analysis came from a VDJ recombination model fitted to out-of-frame rearrangements, and those results were checked against IGoR. Hypergeometric tests were used in a later analysis to score TCR-TCR, TCR-HLA and TCR-CMV co-occurrence, with a repertoire-size bias correction applied to the TCR pairs. False discovery rates were estimated in a later analysis by permuting HLA or CMV assignments 20 times. In a later analysis, co-occurring TCRs were grouped using DBSCAN, with TCRdist sequence similarity added in when clustering inside HLA-allele-positive subsets. Co-occurrence clustering excluded repertoires with fewer than 30,000 or more than 120,000 public chains, plus five with anomalous nucleotide sharing. TCRdb took this table from immuneACCESS and kept in-frame rearrangements with V and J called. Such tables lack part of the clones; where checked against another copy, unresolved V genes explain under half of the gap, and the rest is unexplained. The D gene and trimming were derived from the DNA, and the V and J assignments and clone size from that table. A total of 130,000 to 150,000 clones appear in this sample, around three quarters of them only once. The ten largest clones represent about 6.5% of the sample.

The clonotype comes from a man in his forties in good health and CMV-seropositive. The sample consisted of PBMCs. The receptor chain draws on TRBV27 and TRBJ1-4; 8 nucleotides in the junction match TRBD1. Here the CDR3 is given as CASGGRTGSSNEKLFF. The nucleotide sequence reads as follows: TGTGCCAGCGGGGGGAGGACAGGGTCGTCTAATGAAAAACTGTTTTTT.